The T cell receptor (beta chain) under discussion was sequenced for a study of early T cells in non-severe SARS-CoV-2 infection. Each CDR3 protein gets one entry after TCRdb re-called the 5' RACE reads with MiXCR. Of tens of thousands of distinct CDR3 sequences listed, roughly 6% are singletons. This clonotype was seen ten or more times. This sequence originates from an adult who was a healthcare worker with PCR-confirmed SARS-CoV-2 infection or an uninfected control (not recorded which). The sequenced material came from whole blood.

CDR3 coding DNA: TGCAGCGTTGCAGCAGGGCGCTCCTACGAGCAGTACTTC. Residues: CSVAAGRSYEQYF. The chain recombines TRBV29-1 with TRBJ2-7; possibly TRBD1 for D (5 bases). This CDR3 has 13 residues. The germline CDR1 and CDR2 sequences are SQVTM and ANQGSEA. Trimming left V 4 bases short and J 0 bases short, with 10 bases between.